Shown below are 20 T cell receptor beta chains from a single sample sequenced in a study of blood T cell repertoires in COVID-19. Repertoires were generated with immunoSEQ multiplex PCR, while TCRdb's copy carries only in-frame clones and drops some. The data contain 250,000 to 300,000 clones, about 82% of them singletons. Sequenced sample: peripheral blood. The receptors derive from a man aged 50-59 years with active or convalescent COVID-19.

V is TRBV7-2 and J is TRBJ1-5, with 7 nucleotides matching TRBD1. The germline gives CDR1 SGHTA, CDR2 FQGNSA. CDR3 length equals 16 residues. Losses at the gene ends were 8 bases for V and 2 bases for J; bases not matched to a gene: 12. The CDR3 DNA follows: TGTGCCAGCCATATAGGGGGCAGGGAAGGCAATCAGCCCCAGCATTTT. The encoded protein is CASHIGGREGNQPQHF.

CDR3 sequence reads: CSVAGGSTDTQYF. The CDR3 DNA reads as TGCAGCGTTGCAGGGGGTAGCACAGATACGCAGTATTTT. This chain uses TRBV29-1 with TRBJ2-3; 7 nucleotides agree with TRBD1. CDR3 size: 13 residues. V shed 4 bases, J shed 0 bases, and the junction held 1 base outside the gene matches. The germline V gene has CDR1 SQVTM and CDR2 ANQGSEA.

The V call is TRBV5-1, the J call TRBJ1-5; TRBD1 is a possible D gene (5 bases). The CDR3 runs 15 residues. CDR1 is SGHRS, CDR2 YFSETQ, per germline. The germline V and J ends were trimmed by 5 bases and 1 base, with 13 bases remaining between them. CDR3 region: CASSQVGGSNQPQHF. For the CDR3, the DNA is TGCGCCAGCAGTCAAGTCGGGGGGAGCAATCAGCCCCAGCATTTT.

V is TRBV20-1 and J is TRBJ1-1, with D perhaps matching TRBD1 (5 bases). The V and J ends lost 3 bases and 10 bases respectively, with 12 bases between them. Germline V CDR1 and CDR2: DFQATT, SNEGSKA (reference sequence). This CDR3 contains 11 residues. The CDR3 sequence is CSASGGSVAFF. The CDR3 DNA is TGCAGTGCTAGCGGGGGTAGTGTAGCTTTCTTT.

The CDR3 here is CASSQGQGINEKLFF. CDR3 bases: TGTGCCAGCAGCCAGGGGCAGGGGATTAATGAAAAACTGTTTTTT. The chain couples TRBV9 to TRBJ1-4, with D perhaps matching TRBD1 (6 bases). V was clipped by 4 bases and J by 4 bases, with 14 bases between them. The germline V gene has CDR1 SGDLS and CDR2 YYNGEE. This CDR3 comprises 15 residues.

This rearrangement joins TRBV5-1 to TRBJ2-1; tentatively, D is TRBD2 (6 bases). CDR1 and CDR2 (germline): SGHRS, YFSETQ. V lost 4 bases, J lost 3 bases, and 14 bases lay in between. The CDR3 is made up of 15 amino acids. CDR3 residues: CASSRAGLNYNEQFF. DNA of the CDR3: TGCGCCAGCAGCCGCGCGGGACTTAACTACAATGAGCAGTTCTTC.

The chain combines TRBV15 with TRBJ2-7; D not resolved. The CDR3 contains 11 residues. V was shortened by 1 base and J by 5 bases, with 3 bases between the two germline ends. Germline V lookup: CDR1 LNHNV, CDR2 YYDKDF (reference sequence). Here the CDR3 reads CATSRADEQYF. As DNA, the CDR3 is TGTGCCACCAGCAGAGCTGACGAGCAGTACTTC.

The chain uses TRBV9 and TRBJ2-3; TRBD2 matches 7 bases. The CDR3 runs 15 residues. In germline, CDR1 is SGDLS, CDR2 YYNGEE. With 3 bases clipped from V and 5 bases from J, the junction kept 9 bases outside the gene matches. The CDR3 nucleotides read TGTGCCAGCAGCGCCCGGAGCGGGGCGGTAGATACGCAGTATTTT. Its translation: CASSARSGAVDTQYF.

This clone occurred a few times. V is TRBV7-9 and J is TRBJ1-1; TRBD1 agrees at 7 bases. V dropped 8 bases and J dropped 3; count of bases not matched to a gene: 6. Germline lookup yields CDR1 SEHNR and CDR2 FQNEAQ (reference sequence). The CDR3 runs to 13 residues. The CDR3 coding sequence is TGTGCCAGCGAAGGGACAGCCCACACTGAAGCTTTCTTT. This gives the protein CASEGTAHTEAFF.

This chain links TRBV7-8 with TRBJ2-7; 10 nucleotides align to TRBD1. CDR3 length: 14 residues. The V segment lost 4 bases and the J segment 3 bases; nucleotides outside the gene matches: 3. Germline V gene lookup returns CDR1 SGHVS and CDR2 FQNEAQ. CDR3 sequence reads: CASSSGTGDYEQYF. The CDR3 DNA sequence: TGTGCCAGCAGCTCCGGGACAGGGGACTACGAGCAGTACTTC.

The chain combines TRBV6-5 with TRBJ2-1; TRBD2 matches 7 bases. With V trimmed by 9 bases and J by 0 bases, 8 bases remained unmatched. The CDR3 has 15 amino acids. Germline CDR1 is MNHEY and CDR2 is SVGAGI. CDR3 coding DNA: TGTGCCAGTGTGGGCGGGGGAAGCTCCTACAATGAGCAGTTCTTC. This translates into CASVGGGSSYNEQFF.

The chain is built from TRBV28 and TRBJ2-7; possible D gene TRBD1, 6 bases. V shed 6 bases and J shed 3 bases, with 12 bases lying between them. This CDR3 region has 13 residues. Looked up from germline, CDR1 is MDHEN and CDR2 is SYDVKM. The CDR3 coding sequence is TGTGCCAGCAGGACTGGGGGCTTCTACGAGCAGTACTTC. Translation: CASRTGGFYEQYF. Looking up the rest from reference TRBV28 and TRBJ2-7 gives the full variable domain: DVKVTQSSRYLVKRTGEKVFLECVQDMDHENMFWYRQDPGLGLRLIYFSYDVKMKEKGDIPEGYSVSREKKERFSLILESASTNQTSMYLCASRTGGFYEQYFGPGTRLTVT.

The chain couples TRBV11-2 to TRBJ2-7; 10 bases map to TRBD2. The CDR3 has 14 amino acids. The V segment lost 5 bases and the J segment 0 bases; nucleotides outside the gene matches: 1. Germline CDR1 is SGHAT and CDR2 is FQNNGV. The CDR3 sequence is CASSRTSGSYEQYF. As DNA, the CDR3 is TGTGCCAGCAGCCGGACTAGCGGCTCCTACGAGCAGTACTTC.

The chain uses TRBV27 and TRBJ1-6; 7 bases are a match to TRBD1. V dropped 5 bases and J dropped 7; count of bases not matched to a gene: 8. The CDR3 has 15 residues. Per the germline V gene, CDR1 is MNHEY and CDR2 is SMNVEV (reference sequence). CDR3 sequence: CASSRRGTVNSPLHF. CDR3 DNA sequence: TGTGCCAGCAGTCGCCGCGGGACAGTAAATTCACCCCTCCACTTT.

The V gene is TRBV9, the J gene TRBJ2-7; TRBD2 matches 9 bases. Germline CDR1 and CDR2: SGDLS and YYNGEE. This CDR3 spans 15 amino acids. V dropped 4 bases and J dropped 8; count of bases not matched to a gene: 13. As DNA, the CDR3 is TGTGCCAGCAGCCCTAGGACTAGCGAGGTGGAAAAGCAGTACTTC. It is translated as CASSPRTSEVEKQYF.

The CDR3 sequence is CASSPRDLVETQYF. CDR3 nucleotide sequence: TGTGCCAGCAGCCCCCGGGACTTGGTAGAGACCCAGTACTTC. The rearrangement links TRBV5-6 to TRBJ2-5, with D tentatively TRBD2 (6 bases). Trimming took off 4 bases at V and 4 bases at J, with 14 bases between the two ends. The germline gives CDR1 SGHDT, CDR2 YYEEEE. This CDR3 region has 14 residues.

This clone has only a few counts. The chain recombines TRBV12-3 or TRBV12-4 with TRBJ2-7; 8 positions match TRBD2. The CDR3 totals 13 residues. V gave up 5 bases and J gave up 7 bases; unmatched junction bases: 7. CDR3 residues: CASSAGLAAEQYF. For the CDR3, the DNA is TGTGCCAGCAGTGCCGGACTAGCAGCTGAGCAGTACTTC.

The CDR3 DNA sequence: TGTGCCAGCAGCGGGGTTTTACTGGCAGATACGCAGTATTTT. Translated, it gives CASSGVLLADTQYF. The V call is TRBV6-5, the J call TRBJ2-3; D perhaps matches TRBD2 (5 bases). V was trimmed by 6 bases and J by 4 bases, leaving 14 bases between them. The CDR3 runs 14 residues. CDR1 is MNHEY, CDR2 SVGAGI, per germline.

The chain is built from TRBV29-1 and TRBJ1-2; 8 bases are shared with TRBD1. V was pared by 6 bases and J by 6 bases, with 15 bases of the junction left unmatched. CDR3 length: 15 amino acids. Germline V gives CDR1 SQVTM, CDR2 ANQGSEA. Written as DNA, the CDR3 is TGCAGCGTCGGGCGGGCAGGGGGCACAGGGGATGGCTACACCTTC. Translating gives CSVGRAGGTGDGYTF. Complete variable domain (other parts from reference TRBV29-1 and TRBJ1-2): SAVISQKPSRDICQRGTSLTIQCQVDSQVTMMFWYRQQPGQSLTLIATANQGSEATYESGFVIDKFPISRPNLTFSTLTVSNMSPEDSSIYLCSVGRAGGTGDGYTFGSGTRLTVV.

The chain is built from TRBV28 and TRBJ1-2; the match to TRBD1 covers 7 bases. Germline lookup yields CDR1 MDHEN and CDR2 SYDVKM. After removal of 8 bases from V and 4 bases from J, the junction contained 10 bases not matched to a gene. This CDR3 comprises 14 residues. The CDR3 protein is CASAQGPGGYGYTF. The CDR3 DNA sequence: TGTGCCAGCGCACAGGGGCCCGGTGGCTATGGCTACACCTTC.